This T cell receptor beta chain was sequenced in a study of blood T cells in healthy people across ages (dated by TCRdb to 2013 to 2016). As for the study more broadly: Template switching captured roughly one uniquely barcoded TCR beta cDNA molecule per two T cells in model experiments. To track age-related changes in TCR beta repertoire diversity, the study relied on deep sequencing normalized with unique cDNA molecular identifiers. Donors were grouped into four age groups: young (average roughly 15 years), middle-aged (39), aged (roughly 62) and long-lived (approximately 82). Donors of different ages were randomly distributed across sequencing lanes to avoid experimental bias. Using the same blood draw, the study looked at two additional independent replicas of 1 million unique cDNA reads for two donors, one aged 18 to 30 and the other aged 80 or older. Results the study describes overall, beyond this receptor: There was a strong correlation between observed TCR beta diversity and the percentage of naive T cells measured by flow cytometry. Compared with the aged group, the long-lived group had more naive CD4+ T cells, fewer expanded clones and increased TCR diversity, suggesting age selection. Observed TCR beta diversity per million T cells fell roughly linearly with age, and a significant reduction was already apparent by age roughly 40. Total diversity estimates from one million sequenced T cells were considered lower bounds and underestimates. Conclusive comparison of naive and antigen-experienced compartments was prevented by the profiling of bulk unsorted PBMCs. Because donor CMV infection status was unknown, age-related changes in expanded clonotypes were potentially confounded.

The CDR3 contains 16 residues, cysteine and phenylalanine counted. The kept DNA is CDR3 alone, 48 bases in frame from the first base. Relative to germline, V is missing 6 bases and J is missing 6 bases, with 12 bases of the junction outside any gene match. From a lookup of the germline V gene (reference sequence), CDR1 and CDR2 are MNHNY and SVGAGI. Receptor amplification or capture employed 5' RACE. Data came from an Illumina HiSeq 2500. The second PCR ran for roughly 6 to 11 cycles and used a J-beta primer mix along with a sample-barcoded 5' primer. Each TCR beta cDNA molecule received a unique molecular identifier from a template-switch 5' adaptor carrying 12 random nucleotides. Each sample yielded at least 3 million CDR3-containing paired-end reads. First-strand cDNA was synthesized from all RNA with the Mint cDNA synthesis kit, primed by a TRBC-specific oligonucleotide. After uracil-DNA glycosylase treatment, a first 18-cycle PCR used universal primers M1SS and BC2_uni_R on all cDNA. Per the source publication's procedure: For normalization, 1 million high-quality reads were randomly selected from each sample, with every read carrying a distinct molecular identifier. Reads with shared molecular identifiers were discarded instead of being binned into consensus sequences. MiTCR, set to a Q25 quality threshold and the strictest error-elimination algorithm, was used for CDR3 identification, clonotype clustering and error correction. A nonparametric unseen species model with Euler transformation was used to estimate lower-bound total TCR beta diversity. TCRdb passed the public sequencing reads through fastp at Q25 and MiXCR, retaining productive beta sequences. Every entry covers one CDR3 protein and lists the most common genes and DNA from its rows. The V and J calls, along with clone size, are taken from TCRdb and not from the paper's own processing. The sample data list 1.4 million to 1.5 million distinct CDR3 sequences, and about 43% of these were observed just once. Of the sample, 6.5% to 10% is held by the ten largest clones.

Donors were a few dozen systemically healthy Caucasian individuals from Russia aged 6 to 90 years. Each donor gave approximately 9.3 milliliters of peripheral blood, collected into EDTA-treated Vacutainer tubes. PBMCs were isolated by Ficoll-Paque density-gradient centrifugation, with at least 6 million obtained per sample. Trizol reagent was used to extract total RNA from the PBMCs, yielding at least 6 micrograms per sample. Naive CD45RAhigh/CD27high T cell percentages were measured by flow cytometry on a PBMC aliquot from every donor. This clonotype was observed once. Its antigen remains unidentified. No qualities accompany the bases; no much larger clone lies one base away.

Rearrangement joined TRBV6-6 to TRBJ2-1; 9 central bases correspond to TRBD2. Sequences were obtained from blood. This sequence originates from a woman between 18 and 30 years old in good health. The nucleotide sequence is given as TGTGCCAGCAGCCCGTCTAGCGGGACTGGAGGCAATGAGCAGTTCTTC. It translates as CASSPSSGTGGNEQFF.